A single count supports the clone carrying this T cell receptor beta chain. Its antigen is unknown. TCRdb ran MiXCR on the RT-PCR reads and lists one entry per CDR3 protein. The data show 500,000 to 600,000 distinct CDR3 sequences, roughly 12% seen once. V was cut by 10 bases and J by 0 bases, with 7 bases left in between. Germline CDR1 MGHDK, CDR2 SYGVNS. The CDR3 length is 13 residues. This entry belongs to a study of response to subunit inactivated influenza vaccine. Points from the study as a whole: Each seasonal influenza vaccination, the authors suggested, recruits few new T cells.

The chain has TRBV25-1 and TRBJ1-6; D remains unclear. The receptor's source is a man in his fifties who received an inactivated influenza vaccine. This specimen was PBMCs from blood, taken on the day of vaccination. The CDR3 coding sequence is TGTGCCACCCTGGGCTCCTATAATTCACCCCTCCACTTT. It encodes CATLGSYNSPLHF.